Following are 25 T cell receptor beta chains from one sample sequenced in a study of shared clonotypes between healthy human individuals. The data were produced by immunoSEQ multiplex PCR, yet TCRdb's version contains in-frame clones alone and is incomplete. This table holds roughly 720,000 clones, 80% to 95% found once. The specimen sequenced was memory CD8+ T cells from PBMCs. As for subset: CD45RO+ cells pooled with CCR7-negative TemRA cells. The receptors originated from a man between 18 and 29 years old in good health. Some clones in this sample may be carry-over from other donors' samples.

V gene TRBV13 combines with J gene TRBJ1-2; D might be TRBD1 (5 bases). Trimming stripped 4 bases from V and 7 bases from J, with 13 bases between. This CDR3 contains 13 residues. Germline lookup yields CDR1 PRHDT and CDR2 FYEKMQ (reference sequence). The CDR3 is CASSSGTIIGYTF. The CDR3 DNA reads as TGTGCCAGCAGCTCCGGGACGATAATTGGCTACACCTTC.

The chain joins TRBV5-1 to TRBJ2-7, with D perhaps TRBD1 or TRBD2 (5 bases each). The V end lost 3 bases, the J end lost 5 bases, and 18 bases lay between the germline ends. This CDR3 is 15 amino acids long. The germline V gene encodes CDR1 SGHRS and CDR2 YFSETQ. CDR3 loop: CASSYLGTDINEQYF. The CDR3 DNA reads TGCGCCAGCAGCTATCTAGGGACGGATATAAACGAGCAGTACTTC.

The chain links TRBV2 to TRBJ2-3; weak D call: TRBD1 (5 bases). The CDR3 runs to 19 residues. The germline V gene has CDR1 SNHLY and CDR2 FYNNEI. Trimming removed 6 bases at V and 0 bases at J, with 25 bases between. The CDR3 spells CASRTWGSITEHSTDTQYF. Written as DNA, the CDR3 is TGTGCCAGCAGGACTTGGGGCAGCATAACCGAACATAGCACAGATACGCAGTATTTT.

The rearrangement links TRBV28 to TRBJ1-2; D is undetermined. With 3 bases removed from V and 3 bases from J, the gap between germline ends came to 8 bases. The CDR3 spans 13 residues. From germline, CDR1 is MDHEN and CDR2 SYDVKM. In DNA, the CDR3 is TGTGCCAGCAGTTTGGCAGAGGACTATGGCTACACCTTC. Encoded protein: CASSLAEDYGYTF.

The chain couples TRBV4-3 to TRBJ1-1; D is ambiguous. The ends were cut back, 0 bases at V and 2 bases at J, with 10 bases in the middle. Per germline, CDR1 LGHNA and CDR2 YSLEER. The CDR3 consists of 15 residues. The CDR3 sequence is CASSQDRTFNTEAFF. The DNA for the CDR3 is TGCGCCAGCAGCCAAGATAGGACCTTCAACACTGAAGCTTTCTTT.

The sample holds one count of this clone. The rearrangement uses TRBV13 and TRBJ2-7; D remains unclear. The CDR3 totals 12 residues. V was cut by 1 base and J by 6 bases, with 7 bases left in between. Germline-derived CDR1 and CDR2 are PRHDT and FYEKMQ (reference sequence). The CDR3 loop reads CASSLEAREQYF. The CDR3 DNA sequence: TGTGCCAGCAGCTTAGAAGCCCGCGAGCAGTACTTC.

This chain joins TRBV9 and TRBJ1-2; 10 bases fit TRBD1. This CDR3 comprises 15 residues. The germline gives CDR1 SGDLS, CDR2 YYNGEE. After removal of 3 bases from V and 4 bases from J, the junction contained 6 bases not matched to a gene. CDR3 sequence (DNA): TGTGCCAGCAGCGCGGGGACAGGGGCTACCTATGGCTACACCTTC. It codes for CASSAGTGATYGYTF.

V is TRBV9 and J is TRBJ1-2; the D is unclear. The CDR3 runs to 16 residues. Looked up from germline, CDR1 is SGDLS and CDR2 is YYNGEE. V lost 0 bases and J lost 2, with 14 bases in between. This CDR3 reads CASSVGSETPNYGYTF. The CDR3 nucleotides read TGTGCCAGCAGCGTAGGTAGTGAGACACCGAACTATGGCTACACCTTC.

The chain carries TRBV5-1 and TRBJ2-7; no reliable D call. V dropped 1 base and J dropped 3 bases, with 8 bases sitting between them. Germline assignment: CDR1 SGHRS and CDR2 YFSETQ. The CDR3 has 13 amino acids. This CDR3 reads CASSLTRLYEQYF. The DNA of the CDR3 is TGCGCCAGCAGCTTGACAAGGCTCTACGAGCAGTACTTC.

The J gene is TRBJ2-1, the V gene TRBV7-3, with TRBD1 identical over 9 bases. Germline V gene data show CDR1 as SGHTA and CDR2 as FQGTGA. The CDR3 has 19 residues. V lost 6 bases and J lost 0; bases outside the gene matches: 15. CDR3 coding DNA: TGTGCCAGCAGATTCGCCGGGACAGGGCTTACCTACTCCTACAATGAGCAGTTCTTC. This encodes CASRFAGTGLTYSYNEQFF.

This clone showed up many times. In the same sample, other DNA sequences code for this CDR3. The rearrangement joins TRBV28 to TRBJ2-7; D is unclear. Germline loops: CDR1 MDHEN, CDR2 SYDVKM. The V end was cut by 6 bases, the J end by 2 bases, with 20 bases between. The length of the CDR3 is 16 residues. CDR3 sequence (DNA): TGTGCCAGCAGCCCGAGGTGGGTGCTGGTTACCTACGAGCAGTACTTC. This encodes CASSPRWVLVTYEQYF.

The CDR3 region is CSVLATYNEQFF. In DNA, the CDR3 is TGCAGCGTTCTGGCCACCTACAATGAGCAGTTCTTC. The chain recombines TRBV29-1 with TRBJ2-1, with D uncertain. Trimming stripped 5 bases from V and 2 bases from J, with 7 bases between. Germline CDR1 reads SQVTM; CDR2 reads ANQGSEA. CDR3 length: 12 amino acids.

The CDR3 reads CASSYGYQETQYF. The CDR3 bases are TGTGCCAGCAGTTACGGGTACCAAGAGACCCAGTACTTC. The rearrangement joins TRBV6-5 to TRBJ2-5; D is uncertain. The CDR3 runs 13 residues. The germline gives CDR1 MNHEY, CDR2 SVGAGI. The ends were cut back, 2 bases at V and 0 bases at J, with 4 bases in the middle.

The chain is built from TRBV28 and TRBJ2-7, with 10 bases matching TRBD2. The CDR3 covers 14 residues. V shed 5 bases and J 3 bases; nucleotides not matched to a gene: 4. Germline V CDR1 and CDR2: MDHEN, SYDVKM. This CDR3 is CASSPSSGSYEQYF. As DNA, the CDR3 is TGTGCCAGCAGTCCATCTAGCGGGAGCTACGAGCAGTACTTC. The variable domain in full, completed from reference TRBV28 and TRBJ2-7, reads DVKVTQSSRYLVKRTGEKVFLECVQDMDHENMFWYRQDPGLGLRLIYFSYDVKMKEKGDIPEGYSVSREKKERFSLILESASTNQTSMYLCASSPSSGSYEQYFGPGTRLTVT.

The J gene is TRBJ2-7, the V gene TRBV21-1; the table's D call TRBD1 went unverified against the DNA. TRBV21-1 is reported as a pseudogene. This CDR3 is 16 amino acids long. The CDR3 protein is CASSRDGQGHSYEQYF. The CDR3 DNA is TGTGCCAGCAGCAGAGACGGACAGGGTCACTCCTACGAGCAGTACTTC.

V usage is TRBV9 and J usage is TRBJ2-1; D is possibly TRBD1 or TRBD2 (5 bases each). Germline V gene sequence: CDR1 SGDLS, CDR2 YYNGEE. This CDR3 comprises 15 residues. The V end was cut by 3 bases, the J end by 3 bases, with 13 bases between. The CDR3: CASSGFSRGYNEQFF. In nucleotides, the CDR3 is TGTGCCAGCAGCGGGTTCTCGAGGGGCTACAATGAGCAGTTCTTC.

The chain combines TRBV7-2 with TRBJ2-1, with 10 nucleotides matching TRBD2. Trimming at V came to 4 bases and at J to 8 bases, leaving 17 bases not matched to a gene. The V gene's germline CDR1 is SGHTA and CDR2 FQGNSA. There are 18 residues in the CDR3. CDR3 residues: CASSSRGRWLAGAHEQFF. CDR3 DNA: TGTGCCAGCAGCTCCAGGGGGAGGTGGCTAGCGGGAGCTCATGAGCAGTTCTTC.

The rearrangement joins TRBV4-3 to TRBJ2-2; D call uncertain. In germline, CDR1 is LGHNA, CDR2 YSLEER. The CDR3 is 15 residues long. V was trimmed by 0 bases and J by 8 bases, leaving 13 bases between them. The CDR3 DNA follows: TGCGCCAGCAGCCAAGAGAATAGACTCCTTGGGGAGCTGTTTTTT. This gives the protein CASSQENRLLGELFF.

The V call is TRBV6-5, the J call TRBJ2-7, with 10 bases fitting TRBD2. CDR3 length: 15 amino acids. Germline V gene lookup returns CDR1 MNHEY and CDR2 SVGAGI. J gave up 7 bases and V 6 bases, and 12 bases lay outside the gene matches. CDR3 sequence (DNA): TGTGCCAGCAGGTTCCTACCGGGACTAGCGAGTGAGCAGTACTTC. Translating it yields CASRFLPGLASEQYF.

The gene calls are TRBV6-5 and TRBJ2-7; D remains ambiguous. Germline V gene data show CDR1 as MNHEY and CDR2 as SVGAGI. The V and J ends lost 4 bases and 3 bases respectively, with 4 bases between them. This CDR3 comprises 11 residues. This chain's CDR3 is CASSWVYEQYF. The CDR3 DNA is TGTGCCAGCAGTTGGGTCTACGAGCAGTACTTC.

CDR3 sequence reads: CATRIVGTSGAYEQYF. CDR3 in DNA: TGTGCCACCAGAATAGTCGGGACTAGCGGGGCCTACGAGCAGTACTTC. The genes are TRBV15 and TRBJ2-7, with 13 bases that match TRBD2. Trimming cost V 6 bases and J 2 bases; bases outside gene matches: 7. Germline lookup yields CDR1 LNHNV and CDR2 YYDKDF (reference sequence). This CDR3 is 16 amino acids long.

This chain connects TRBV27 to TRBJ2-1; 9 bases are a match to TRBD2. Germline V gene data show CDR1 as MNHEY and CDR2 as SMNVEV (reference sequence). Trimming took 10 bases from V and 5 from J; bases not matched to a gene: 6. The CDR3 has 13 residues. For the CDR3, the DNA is TGTGCCACCAGGGGACTAGCAGACAATGAGCAGTTCTTC. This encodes CATRGLADNEQFF.

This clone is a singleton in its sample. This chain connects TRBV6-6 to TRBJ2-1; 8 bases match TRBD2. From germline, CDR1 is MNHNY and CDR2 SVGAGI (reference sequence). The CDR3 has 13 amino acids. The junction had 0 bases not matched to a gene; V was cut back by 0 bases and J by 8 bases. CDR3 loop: CASSYSTSDEQFF. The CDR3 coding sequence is TGTGCCAGCAGTTACTCGACTAGCGATGAGCAGTTCTTC.

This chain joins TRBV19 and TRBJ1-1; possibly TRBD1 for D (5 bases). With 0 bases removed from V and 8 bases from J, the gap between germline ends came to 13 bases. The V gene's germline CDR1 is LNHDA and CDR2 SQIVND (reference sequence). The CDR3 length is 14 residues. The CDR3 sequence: CASSIDERGMEAFF. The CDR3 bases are TGTGCCAGTAGTATAGATGAAAGGGGAATGGAAGCTTTCTTT.

In DNA form, the CDR3 reads TGTGCCAGCAGCTTAAGTGACCCCGGAGTCGAGCAGTACTTC. Amino acids: CASSLSDPGVEQYF. This rearrangement joins TRBV28 to TRBJ2-7, with D unresolved. V was shortened by 6 bases and J by 6 bases, with 18 bases between the two germline ends. Looked up from germline, CDR1 is MDHEN and CDR2 is SYDVKM. CDR3 length: 14 residues. Using reference TRBV28 and TRBJ2-7 for the parts outside the CDR3, the full variable domain is DVKVTQSSRYLVKRTGEKVFLECVQDMDHENMFWYRQDPGLGLRLIYFSYDVKMKEKGDIPEGYSVSREKKERFSLILESASTNQTSMYLCASSLSDPGVEQYFGPGTRLTVT.